These 28 T cell receptor beta chains came from one sample sequenced in a study of identical twins. TCRdb itself ran the 5' RACE reads through MiXCR, one entry per CDR3 protein. The table lists roughly 540,000 distinct CDR3 sequences, roughly a fifth of them singletons. This same sample was also part of a study on T cells expressing NK-cell markers.

The sample comprised CD4+ T cells sorted from blood. These TCRs come from a woman aged 18-29 years in good health.

This clonotype was recorded a few times. This CDR3 reads CASSSPGPYYGYTF. Written as DNA, the CDR3 is TGTGCCAGCAGCTCTCCGGGGCCTTACTATGGCTACACCTTC. The J gene is TRBJ1-2, the V gene TRBV7-2; possibly TRBD1 for D (5 bases). The CDR3 is 14 residues long. Trimming took off 4 bases at V and 3 bases at J, with 12 bases between the two ends. Germline values: CDR1 SGHTA, CDR2 FQGNSA.

Here the CDR3 DNA reads TGTGCCAGCAGTTACTCGAAGGCGGGGAACACCGGGGAGCTGTTTTTT. It is translated as CASSYSKAGNTGELFF. The genes are TRBV6-5 and TRBJ2-2; D may be TRBD2 (5 bases). Germline lookup yields CDR1 MNHEY and CDR2 SVGAGI. The CDR3 runs 16 residues. Trimming removed 0 bases at V and 1 base at J, with 9 bases between.

This sequence joins TRBV5-1 and TRBJ1-1, with D unclear. This CDR3 spans 16 amino acids. In germline, CDR1 is SGHRS, CDR2 YFSETQ. V lost 4 bases and J lost 0, with 16 bases in between. CDR3 sequence: CASSPPQRNMNTEAFF. CDR3 nucleotide sequence: TGCGCCAGCAGCCCTCCGCAACGGAACATGAACACTGAAGCTTTCTTT.

This clonotype was found a few times. The chain is built from TRBV12-3 or TRBV12-4 and TRBJ2-1; 10 bases fit TRBD2. After removal of 6 bases from V and 2 bases from J, the junction contained 7 bases not matched to a gene. The CDR3 has 16 residues. DNA for the CDR3: TGTGCCAGCAGCCGTAGCGGGGGGAGACCCTACAATGAGCAGTTCTTC. It codes for CASSRSGGRPYNEQFF.

This clonotype was seen more than once but under ten times. The CDR3 DNA follows: TGTGCCACCAGCAGAGAGCCCCAATGGGGTGAAAAACTGTTTTTT. This gives the protein CATSREPQWGEKLFF. This chain links TRBV15 with TRBJ1-4; D remains ambiguous. CDR3 size: 15 residues. The V and J ends lost 0 bases and 7 bases respectively, with 12 bases between them. In germline, CDR1 is LNHNV, CDR2 YYDKDF (reference sequence).

The chain uses TRBV20-1 and TRBJ2-7, with TRBD1 matching over 10 bases. V gave up 6 bases and J gave up 2 bases; unmatched junction bases: 10. This CDR3 region has 15 residues. Looked up from germline, CDR1 is DFQATT and CDR2 is SNEGSKA (reference sequence). CDR3 DNA sequence: TGCAGTGCCCCCGACCCGGGACAGGGGCCCTACGAGCAGTACTTC. The encoded protein is CSAPDPGQGPYEQYF.

This chain uses TRBV5-1 with TRBJ2-1, with 11 positions matching TRBD2. Germline values: CDR1 SGHRS, CDR2 YFSETQ. The CDR3 loop spans 17 amino acids. V lost 0 bases to trimming and J lost 6 bases; unmatched junction nucleotides: 8. The CDR3 nucleotides are TGCGCCAGCAGCTTGGGGGGTGGGACTAGCGGAAGCAATGAGCAGTTCTTC. Protein: CASSLGGGTSGSNEQFF.

This clonotype has just a few counts. This rearrangement joins TRBV3-1 to TRBJ2-7; 8 nucleotides align to TRBD2. CDR1 LGHDT and CDR2 YNNKEL come from the germline V gene (reference sequence). The CDR3 consists of 14 residues. The V gene end was trimmed by 4 bases and the J gene end by 3 bases; junction bases not matched to a gene: 5. CDR3 sequence reads: CASSPAGGVYEQYF. The CDR3 bases are TGTGCCAGCAGCCCCGCGGGGGGTGTCTACGAGCAGTACTTC.

This chain joins TRBV6-1 and TRBJ2-7; TRBD1 matches 8 bases. Losses at the gene ends were 6 bases for V and 5 bases for J; bases not matched to a gene: 12. This CDR3 is built from 15 residues. Germline CDR1 is MNHNS and CDR2 is SASEGT. This chain's CDR3 is CASSAFGQGIHEQYF. Written as DNA, the CDR3 is TGTGCCAGCAGCGCCTTCGGACAGGGCATCCACGAGCAGTACTTC.

This clonotype has a handful of counts. CDR3: CASSQTVRGGRRSYEQYF. The CDR3 DNA is TGTGCCAGCAGCCAGACCGTCAGGGGGGGCCGACGATCCTACGAGCAGTACTTC. The chain recombines TRBV3-1 with TRBJ2-7, with D possibly being TRBD1 or TRBD2 (7 bases each). V was trimmed by 3 bases and J by 1 base, leaving 22 bases between them. The germline V gene has CDR1 LGHDT and CDR2 YNNKEL (reference sequence). This CDR3 is built from 18 residues.

Ten or more counts support this clonotype. This rearrangement joins TRBV5-1 to TRBJ1-1; D not certain. With 0 bases removed from V and 0 bases from J, the gap between germline ends came to 9 bases. Looked up from germline, CDR1 is SGHRS and CDR2 is YFSETQ. This CDR3 is 15 amino acids long. The CDR3 DNA is TGCGCCAGCAGCTTGGGGGCCTACATGAACACTGAAGCTTTCTTT. The encoded protein is CASSLGAYMNTEAFF.

The V gene is TRBV6-1, the J gene TRBJ2-1; 9 nucleotides match TRBD1. Trimming cost V 6 bases and J 2 bases; bases outside gene matches: 5. Germline CDR1 is MNHNS and CDR2 is SASEGT. The CDR3 consists of 15 residues. The CDR3 bases are TGTGCCAGCAGAACAGGGACAGGGACCTACAATGAGCAGTTCTTC. Translated, it gives CASRTGTGTYNEQFF.

The J gene is TRBJ2-7, the V gene TRBV6-5, with D possibly matching TRBD1 (5 bases). Trimming stripped 0 bases from V and 6 bases from J, with 15 bases between. Germline CDR1 reads MNHEY; CDR2 reads SVGAGI. The CDR3 loop spans 15 amino acids. The CDR3 DNA reads as TGTGCCAGCAGTTACTCGCCAGGGCTCTGGGCCGAGCAGTACTTC. This codes for CASSYSPGLWAEQYF.

This clonotype showed up just once. The chain is built from TRBV20-1 and TRBJ2-5, with 10 bases identical to TRBD2. V shed 1 base, J shed 3 bases, and the junction held 5 bases outside the gene matches. CDR3 length: 15 amino acids. Per the germline V gene, CDR1 is DFQATT and CDR2 is SNEGSKA (reference sequence). The CDR3 DNA sequence: TGCAGTGCTAGAGGGTGGACTAGCGGAAAAGAGACCCAGTACTTC. It translates to CSARGWTSGKETQYF.

The chain is built from TRBV6-6 and TRBJ1-1; no firm D call. V lost 2 bases, J lost 3 bases, and 7 bases lay in between. The CDR3 consists of 13 residues. Germline CDR1 is MNHNY and CDR2 is SVGAGI (reference sequence). In DNA, the CDR3 is TGTGCCAGCAGTTACAAGTCGGACACTGAAGCTTTCTTT. This codes for CASSYKSDTEAFF.

This clonotype has only a few counts. The genes are TRBV6-5 and TRBJ2-3, with D possibly being TRBD1 or TRBD2 (5 bases each). In germline, CDR1 is MNHEY, CDR2 SVGAGI. The V gene lost 7 bases and the J gene lost 6 bases, with 8 bases spanning the gap. The CDR3 spans 11 residues. The CDR3 reads CASNEGDTQYF. The CDR3 coding sequence is TGTGCCAGCAACGAGGGGGATACGCAGTATTTT.

This chain joins TRBV4-1 and TRBJ2-5; D unclear. The CDR3 runs 13 residues. The ends were cut back, 0 bases at V and 7 bases at J, with 9 bases in the middle. The V gene's germline CDR1 is MGHRA and CDR2 YSYEKL. CDR3 nucleotide sequence: TGCGCCAGCAGCCAAGATGGCAGAGGGACCCAGTACTTC. This codes for CASSQDGRGTQYF.

This clonotype was seen more than once but under ten times. This sequence joins TRBV5-6 and TRBJ2-7; 14 bases agree with TRBD2. Trimming took 1 base from V and 1 from J; bases not matched to a gene: 7. The CDR3 has 18 residues. CDR1 and CDR2 from the germline V gene are SGHDT and YYEEEE. CDR3 sequence: CASSLLGLAGEGSYEQYF. The CDR3 nucleotides are TGTGCCAGCAGCTTGCTGGGACTAGCGGGAGAAGGGTCCTACGAGCAGTACTTC. Complete variable domain (other parts from reference TRBV5-6 and TRBJ2-7): DAGVTQSPTHLIKTRGQQVTLRCSPKSGHDTVSWYQQALGQGPQFIFQYYEEEERQRGNFPDRFSGHQFPNYSSELNVNALLLGDSALYLCASSLLGLAGEGSYEQYFGPGTRLTVT.

The gene calls are TRBV20-1 and TRBJ2-1; 8 bases match TRBD2. Trimming at V came to 0 bases and at J to 6 bases, leaving 7 bases not matched to a gene. The CDR3 consists of 15 residues. Germline CDR1 reads DFQATT; CDR2 reads SNEGSKA (reference sequence). CDR3 loop: CSARDPQRGSNEQFF. The CDR3 region has the DNA TGCAGTGCTAGAGATCCCCAGCGGGGGAGCAATGAGCAGTTCTTC.

This chain uses TRBV20-1 with TRBJ2-3; no definite D call. V lost 3 bases and J 3 bases, leaving 13 bases between the germline ends. CDR1 DFQATT and CDR2 SNEGSKA come from the germline V gene (reference sequence). The CDR3 length is 14 residues. CDR3: CSASVGSRTDTQYF. The CDR3 nucleotides are TGCAGTGCTAGCGTTGGGTCCCGTACAGATACGCAGTATTTT.

V and J are TRBV20-1 and TRBJ2-1; 8 bases are shared with TRBD2. Germline V gene data show CDR1 as DFQATT and CDR2 as SNEGSKA (reference sequence). This CDR3 has 13 amino acids. The junction had 8 bases not matched to a gene; V was cut back by 4 bases and J by 9 bases. CDR3 amino acids: CSATGLAEAEQFF. The CDR3 DNA is TGCAGTGCTACTGGACTAGCCGAGGCTGAGCAGTTCTTC.

CDR3 residues: CASSLLDRQETQYF. The CDR3 DNA is TGTGCCAGCAGCTTGTTGGACCGACAAGAGACCCAGTACTTC. V is TRBV5-6 and J is TRBJ2-5; D uncertain. Looked up from germline, CDR1 is SGHDT and CDR2 is YYEEEE. The CDR3 extends over 14 amino acids. V was clipped by 1 base and J by 2 bases, with 9 bases between them.

CDR3 sequence (DNA): TGCAGCGTCGGACAGGGGGACACTGAAGCTTTCTTT. It specifies CSVGQGDTEAFF. The chain has TRBV29-1 and TRBJ1-1; the match to TRBD1 covers 10 bases. Germline CDR1 reads SQVTM; CDR2 reads ANQGSEA. The CDR3 runs 12 residues. After removal of 6 bases from V and 3 bases from J, the junction contained 1 base not matched to a gene. The variable domain in full, with the rest retrieved from reference TRBV29-1 and TRBJ1-1, is SAVISQKPSRDICQRGTSLTIQCQVDSQVTMMFWYRQQPGQSLTLIATANQGSEATYESGFVIDKFPISRPNLTFSTLTVSNMSPEDSSIYLCSVGQGDTEAFFGQGTRLTVV.

The chain uses TRBV11-3 and TRBJ1-1; unclear D gene. The ends were cut back, 1 base at V and 4 bases at J, with 10 bases in the middle. From germline, CDR1 is SGHNT and CDR2 YENEEA. This CDR3 is built from 14 residues. The CDR3 loop reads CASSLGGNPTEAFF. The CDR3 region has the DNA TGTGCCAGCAGCTTAGGAGGGAATCCCACTGAAGCTTTCTTT.

J is TRBJ1-2 and V is TRBV12-3 or TRBV12-4; 7 bases agree with TRBD1. CDR3 length equals 13 residues. With V trimmed by 6 bases and J by 7 bases, 8 bases remained unmatched. Written as DNA, the CDR3 is TGTGCCAGCAGCCCGGGACAGTCTGGTGGCTACACCTTC. Its protein is CASSPGQSGGYTF.

This chain links TRBV5-1 with TRBJ1-4; no clear D. Trimming removed 2 bases from V and 3 bases from J, with 8 bases in between. The CDR3 loop spans 14 amino acids. From germline, CDR1 is SGHRS and CDR2 YFSETQ. The CDR3 sequence is CASSLDQPNEKLFF. As DNA, the CDR3 is TGCGCCAGCAGCTTAGATCAGCCTAATGAAAAACTGTTTTTT.

V and J are TRBV21-1 and TRBJ2-1; the table's D gene call, TRBD1, was not cross checked with the DNA. TRBV21-1 is listed as a pseudogene. The CDR3 extends over 19 amino acids. The CDR3 DNA reads as TGTGCCAGCATCCTCACAGGGACAGGGGGCAATAGCTCCTACAATGAGCAGTTCTTC. It is translated as CASILTGTGGNSSYNEQFF.

V gene TRBV6-5 combines with J gene TRBJ2-1; maybe TRBD2 (5 bases). V lost 2 bases, J lost 7 bases, and 18 bases lay in between. Germline CDR1 MNHEY, CDR2 SVGAGI. The CDR3 has 16 residues. The CDR3 spells CASSYPSAVLGNEQFF. In nucleotides, the CDR3 is TGTGCCAGCAGTTACCCATCAGCGGTTCTCGGGAATGAGCAGTTCTTC.